A selection of T cell receptor beta chains follows, all from one sample in a study of shared clonotypes between healthy human individuals. The repertoire was sequenced with immunoSEQ multiplex PCR; TCRdb's copy has only in-frame clones and lacks some. The profile covers roughly 2,000,000 clones, with approximately 94% appearing a single time and less than 1.5% taken by the ten largest. Material: naive CD8+ T cells sorted from blood. Every receptor here comes from a man younger than 35 in good health. Each CDR3 is given with its conserved first and last residue. The D gene is left open where the match is weak. The listing skips clone size in some rows; elsewhere it reads once, few, many or a size class.

V gene	J gene	clone size	D gene	CDR3 protein	CDR3 DNA
TRBV4-1	TRBJ1-2	.	.	CASSQEGTPSDGYTF	TGCGCCAGCAGCCAAGAAGGGACACCCTCAGATGGCTACACCTTC
TRBV9	TRBJ2-2	.	.	CASSSQGVSGELFF	TGTGCCAGCAGCTCCCAAGGCGTCTCCGGGGAGCTGTTTTTT
TRBV20-1	TRBJ1-4	.	.	CSARDDEKLFF	TGCAGTGCTAGAGATGACGAAAAACTGTTTTTT
TRBV28	TRBJ2-1	.	TRBD2	CASSFLRGGDNEQFF	TGTGCCAGCAGTTTTCTGCGCGGGGGGGATAATGAGCAGTTCTTC
TRBV10-3	TRBJ2-7	.	TRBD1	CAISPGQGYEQYF	TGTGCCATCAGCCCGGGACAGGGCTACGAGCAGTACTTC
TRBV13	TRBJ2-6	once	TRBD2	CASSQRLEIAGNSGANVLTF	TGTGCCAGCAGCCAACGTCTCGAGATAGCGGGTAATTCTGGGGCCAACGTCCTGACTTTC
TRBV7-2	TRBJ2-5	once	TRBD2	CASSPHLAGLREETQYF	TGTGCCAGCAGCCCGCACCTAGCGGGGCTCAGAGAAGAGACCCAGTACTTC
TRBV6-5	TRBJ1-5	.	.	CASSVDSYSNQPQHF	TGTGCCAGCAGTGTTGACAGTTATAGCAATCAGCCCCAGCATTTT
TRBV5-1	TRBJ1-6	few	.	CASSLDRASPPLHF	TGCGCCAGCAGCTTGGACAGGGCGAGTCCACCCCTCCACTTT
TRBV27	TRBJ1-2	.	TRBD1	CASSLSSHGQGGGYTF	TGTGCCAGCAGTTTATCGAGTCACGGACAGGGTGGAGGCTACACCTTC
TRBV7-9	TRBJ1-2	.	.	CASSLVWDGYTF	TGTGCCAGCAGCTTAGTGTGGGATGGCTACACCTTC
TRBV13	TRBJ2-7	.	TRBD2	CASSSMTSGRYEQYF	TGTGCCAGCAGTTCGATGACTAGCGGGAGGTACGAGCAGTACTTC
TRBV5-6	TRBJ2-5	.	TRBD2	CASSLALTGGQETQYF	TGTGCCAGCAGCTTGGCCTTAACGGGGGGCCAAGAGACCCAGTACTTC
TRBV4-1	TRBJ2-5	.	TRBD2	CASSRTPPGLAQETQYF	TGCGCCAGCAGCCGCACCCCCCCGGGACTAGCCCAAGAGACCCAGTACTTC
TRBV9	TRBJ2-2	.	.	CASSVEGAGELFF	TGTGCCAGCAGCGTAGAAGGAGCCGGGGAGCTGTTTTTT
TRBV7-2	TRBJ2-1	.	.	CASSLVIAALGDEQFF	TGTGCCAGCAGCTTAGTTATAGCGGCCCTGGGCGATGAGCAGTTCTTC
TRBV2	TRBJ2-3	.	.	CASTWIFPPDTQYF	TGTGCCAGCACCTGGATCTTTCCCCCAGATACGCAGTATTTT
TRBV6-5	TRBJ1-2	.	.	CASSPVGVPGYTF	TGTGCCAGCAGTCCTGTGGGGGTTCCTGGCTACACCTTC
TRBV11-2	TRBJ2-1	.	TRBD2	CASSLASGGAHEQFF	TGTGCCAGCAGCTTAGCTAGCGGGGGGGCCCATGAGCAGTTCTTC
TRBV5-1	TRBJ2-5	.	.	CASSLGWGAEETQYF	TGCGCCAGCAGCTTGGGTTGGGGGGCCGAAGAGACCCAGTACTTC
TRBV28	TRBJ2-7	.	.	CASSFPPAGVLEQYF	TGTGCCAGCAGTTTCCCACCGGCAGGGGTTCTCGAGCAGTACTTC
TRBV5-1	TRBJ2-1	few	.	CASSLAKGNEQFF	TGCGCCAGCAGCTTGGCCAAGGGCAATGAGCAGTTCTTC
TRBV9	TRBJ2-1	.	.	CASSVDWGSLSYNEQFF	TGTGCCAGCAGCGTAGACTGGGGGAGTTTGTCCTACAATGAGCAGTTCTTC
TRBV10-1	TRBJ1-2	.	.	CASSAAKTPDGYTF	TGCGCCAGCAGTGCAGCTAAGACGCCGGATGGCTACACCTTC
TRBV5-1	TRBJ2-7	.	.	CASSLGPSGTASYEQYF	TGCGCCAGCAGCTTGGGGCCCTCCGGGACGGCTTCCTACGAGCAGTACTTC
TRBV5-1	TRBJ2-3	.	TRBD2	CASSVTSGGTDTQYF	TGCGCCAGCAGCGTAACTAGCGGGGGCACAGATACGCAGTATTTT
TRBV7-9	TRBJ2-3	.	TRBD2	CASSSTLAGVTDTQYF	TGTGCCAGCAGCTCCACCCTAGCGGGGGTGACAGATACGCAGTATTTT
TRBV7-6	TRBJ2-5	.	TRBD2	CASSGLAGSQETQYF	TGTGCCAGCAGTGGACTAGCGGGGAGCCAAGAGACCCAGTACTTC
TRBV2	TRBJ1-5	.	.	CASSEVGGSQHF	TGTGCCAGCAGTGAGGTTGGGGGCTCCCAGCATTTT
TRBV4-3	TRBJ2-5	.	TRBD1	CASSQATGSQETQYF	TGCGCCAGCAGCCAAGCGACAGGGTCGCAAGAGACCCAGTACTTC
TRBV7-8	TRBJ2-4	.	.	CASSLTQPILAKNIQYF	TGTGCCAGCAGTCTAACCCAGCCGATCCTAGCCAAAAACATTCAGTACTTC
TRBV2	TRBJ2-3	.	TRBD2	CASSLTSEPADTQYF	TGTGCCAGCAGTTTGACTAGCGAACCTGCAGATACGCAGTATTTT
TRBV4-3	TRBJ2-7	.	TRBD2	CASSQERIAGVLYEQYF	TGCGCCAGCAGCCAAGAAAGGATAGCGGGGGTCCTCTACGAGCAGTACTTC
TRBV7-9	TRBJ1-4	.	.	CASSLAYPRKDNEKLFF	TGTGCCAGCAGCTTAGCTTATCCCCGCAAAGATAATGAAAAACTGTTTTTT
TRBV4-2	TRBJ1-2	few	TRBD1	CASSQADRDGYTF	TGTGCCAGCAGCCAAGCCGACAGGGATGGCTACACCTTC
TRBV5-1	TRBJ2-7	.	.	CASSLESRSYEQYF	TGCGCCAGCAGCTTGGAGAGCCGATCCTACGAGCAGTACTTC
TRBV2	TRBJ2-1	.	TRBD2	CASSEGPGGYNEQFF	TGTGCCAGCAGTGAGGGTCCGGGGGGATACAATGAGCAGTTCTTC
TRBV30	TRBJ2-2	.	.	CAWSPRNTGELFF	TGTGCCTGGAGTCCTCGAAACACCGGGGAGCTGTTTTTT
TRBV5-4	TRBJ1-1	once	.	CASSFFANTEAFF	TGTGCCAGCAGCTTTTTTGCCAACACTGAAGCTTTCTTT
TRBV5-6	TRBJ2-3	.	TRBD2	CASSLPKTSADRSNTQYF	TGTGCCAGCAGCTTGCCGAAGACTAGCGCGGACCGTTCTAATACGCAGTATTTT
TRBV15	TRBJ1-1	.	TRBD1	CATSETGIEAFF	TGTGCCACCAGCGAGACAGGGATTGAAGCTTTCTTT
TRBV2	TRBJ2-7	.	TRBD2	CASSEKEREVGEQYF	TGTGCCAGCAGTGAAAAGGAGCGGGAGGTCGGCGAGCAGTACTTC
TRBV27	TRBJ1-6	.	TRBD1	CASSSTGGASPLHF	TGTGCCAGCAGTTCCACAGGGGGCGCTTCACCCCTCCACTTT
TRBV7-9	TRBJ2-5	.	.	CASSLGQTWGETQYF	TGTGCCAGCAGCTTAGGGCAGACGTGGGGAGAGACCCAGTACTTC
TRBV6-1	TRBJ2-7	.	.	CASSEDTYEQYF	TGTGCCAGCAGTGAAGACACCTACGAGCAGTACTTC
TRBV27	TRBJ2-7	.	TRBD1	CASSLGQGRGEQYF	TGTGCCAGCAGTTTGGGACAGGGGCGAGGGGAGCAGTACTTC
TRBV27	TRBJ2-1	.	.	CASRHSGSGNEQFF	TGTGCCAGCAGACACTCGGGATCGGGCAATGAGCAGTTCTTC
TRBV10-2	TRBJ2-5	.	TRBD2	CASSLAGLQETQYF	TGCGCCAGCAGCCTAGCGGGTCTCCAAGAGACCCAGTACTTC
TRBV27	TRBJ2-1	.	.	CASRLILNNEQFF	TGTGCCAGCAGGCTAATTCTTAACAATGAGCAGTTCTTC
TRBV11-2	TRBJ2-7	.	.	CASTIDRYEQYF	TGTGCCAGCACTATAGATCGGTACGAGCAGTACTTC
TRBV9	TRBJ2-4	.	TRBD1	CASSVGWGQEDIQYF	TGTGCCAGCAGCGTAGGATGGGGACAGGAGGACATTCAGTACTTC
TRBV4-3	TRBJ2-1	.	TRBD2	CASSQDSGTSEYNEQFF	TGCGCCAGCAGCCAAGATTCAGGGACTAGCGAGTACAATGAGCAGTTCTTC
TRBV30	TRBJ2-7	.	.	CAWGWGAGNYEQYF	TGTGCCTGGGGATGGGGGGCCGGGAACTACGAGCAGTACTTC
TRBV28	TRBJ2-7	.	.	CASSFALGLWSGEQYF	TGTGCCAGCAGTTTCGCGCTTGGGCTTTGGAGCGGCGAGCAGTACTTC